This T cell receptor (beta chain) was observed in a study of T cells in Graves' hyperthyroidism and ophthalmopathy. Of note for this clonotype: A much larger clone lies one base from this, so it may be a read error.

Around 9.8 ml fresh peripheral blood yielded the PBMCs. RNA transcripts gave rise to amplified TCR beta CDR3 regions. A first-round RT-PCR of the TCR CDR3 used the HTBI primer set. One entry per CDR3 protein, called by TCRdb with MiXCR from the multiplex PCR reads. The sample lists 400,000 or so distinct CDR3 sequences; roughly 15% were seen once. CDR1 and CDR2 from the germline V gene are SGHRS and YFSETQ. The CDR3 consists of 14 residues. J was trimmed by 6 bases and V by 5 bases; bases with no gene match: 8. The sequence was obtained from a woman aged 55-69 years with Graves' ophthalmopathy. The genes are TRBV5-1 and TRBJ2-1, with TRBD2 matching 7 bases. Sample: blood. This CDR3 is CASREGGPRNEQFF. CDR3 bases: TGCGCCAGCAGGGAGGGAGGGCCCCGCAATGAGCAGTTCTTC.